This record looks at one T cell receptor (beta chain) sequence and its context. This specimen belongs to a study of blood T cell repertoires in COVID-19. V lost 4 bases to trimming and J lost 6 bases; unmatched junction nucleotides: 4. CDR3 length: 13 amino acids. The germline CDR1 and CDR2 sequences are SGHVS and FNYEAQ. Profiled with immunoSEQ multiplex PCR; TCRdb holds only in-frame clones, not every one. The table shows about 190,000 clones, with roughly 84% occurring only once. Source material: PBMCs or T cells enriched from blood (not recorded which). The genes are TRBV7-6 and TRBJ2-7, with 9 bases lining up with TRBD1. The TCR was taken from a woman younger than 45 who had been exposed to COVID-19. CDR3: CASSYRDRVEQYF. The CDR3 nucleotides read TGTGCCAGCAGCTACCGGGACAGGGTCGAGCAGTACTTC.